Described below is a single T cell receptor beta chain sequence and its context. The data belong to a study of T cells after yellow fever vaccination. This CDR3 is 11 amino acids long. The V end lost 1 base, the J end lost 16 bases, and 11 bases lay between the germline ends. Germline V gene data show CDR1 as SGHAT and CDR2 as FQNNGV. TCRdb analysed the 5' RACE reads with MiXCR anew, one entry per CDR3 protein. The data show roughly 68,000 distinct CDR3 sequences, 5% to 8% seen once. The source was CD8+ T cells sorted from PBMCs, collected roughly 45 days after the first yellow fever vaccination. The clonotype originates from a man younger than 35 who received the YFV17D yellow fever vaccine. The rearrangement joins TRBV11-2 to TRBJ2-4; D is ambiguous. CDR3 loop: CASSLVGRCYF. The CDR3 nucleotides are TGTGCCAGCAGCTTAGTAGGACGGTGTTACTTC.